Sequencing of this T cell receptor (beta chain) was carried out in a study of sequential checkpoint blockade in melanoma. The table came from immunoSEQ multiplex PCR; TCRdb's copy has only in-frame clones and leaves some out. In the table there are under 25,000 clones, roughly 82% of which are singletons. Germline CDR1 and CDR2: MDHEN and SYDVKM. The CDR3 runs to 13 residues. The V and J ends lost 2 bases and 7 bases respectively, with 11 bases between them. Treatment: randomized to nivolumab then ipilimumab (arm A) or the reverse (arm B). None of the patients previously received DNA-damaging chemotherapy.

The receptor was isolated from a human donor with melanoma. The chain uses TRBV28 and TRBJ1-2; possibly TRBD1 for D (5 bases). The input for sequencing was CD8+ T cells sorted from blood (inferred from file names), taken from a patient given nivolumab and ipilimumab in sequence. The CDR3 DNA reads TGTGCCAGCAGTTTAGGGGCAGACGCTGGCTACACCTTC. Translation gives CASSLGADAGYTF.